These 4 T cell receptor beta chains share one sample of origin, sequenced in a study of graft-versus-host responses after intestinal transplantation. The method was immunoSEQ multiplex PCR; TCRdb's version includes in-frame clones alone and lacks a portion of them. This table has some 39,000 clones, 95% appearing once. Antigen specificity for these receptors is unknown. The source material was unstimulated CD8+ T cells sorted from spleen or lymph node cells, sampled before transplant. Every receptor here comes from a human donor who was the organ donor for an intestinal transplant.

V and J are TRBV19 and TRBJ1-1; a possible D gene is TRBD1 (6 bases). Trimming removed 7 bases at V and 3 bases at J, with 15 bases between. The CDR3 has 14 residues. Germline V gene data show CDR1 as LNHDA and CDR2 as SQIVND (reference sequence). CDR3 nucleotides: TGTGCCAGTATCACCATGGAGGGGGACACTGAAGCTTTCTTT. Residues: CASITMEGDTEAFF.

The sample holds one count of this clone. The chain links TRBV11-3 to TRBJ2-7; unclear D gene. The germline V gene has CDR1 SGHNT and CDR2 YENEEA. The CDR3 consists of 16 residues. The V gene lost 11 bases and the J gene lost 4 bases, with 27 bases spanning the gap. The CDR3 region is CAGLQCQLFKSYEQYF. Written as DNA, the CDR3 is TGTGCCGGTCTGCAGTGCCAGCTTTTTAAGTCTTACGAGCAGTACTTC. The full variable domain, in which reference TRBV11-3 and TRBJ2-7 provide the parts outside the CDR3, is EAGVVQSPRYKIIEKKQPVAFWCNPISGHNTLYWYLQNLGQGPELLIRYENEEAVDDSQLPKDRFSAERLKGVDSTLKIQPAELGDSAVYLCAGLQCQLFKSYEQYFGPGTRLTVT.

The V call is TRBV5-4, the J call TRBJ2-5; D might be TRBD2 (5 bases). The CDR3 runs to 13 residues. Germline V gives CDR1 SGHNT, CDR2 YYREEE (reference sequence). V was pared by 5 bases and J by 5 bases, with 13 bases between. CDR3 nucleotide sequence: TGTGCCAGCAGGGTGGCTAGCCAGGAGACCCAGTACTTC. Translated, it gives CASRVASQETQYF. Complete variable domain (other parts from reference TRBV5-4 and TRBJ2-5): ETGVTQSPTHLIKTRGQQVTLRCSSQSGHNTVSWYQQALGQGPQFIFQYYREEENGRGNFPPRFSGLQFPNYSSELNVNALELDDSALYLCASRVASQETQYFGPGTRLLVL.

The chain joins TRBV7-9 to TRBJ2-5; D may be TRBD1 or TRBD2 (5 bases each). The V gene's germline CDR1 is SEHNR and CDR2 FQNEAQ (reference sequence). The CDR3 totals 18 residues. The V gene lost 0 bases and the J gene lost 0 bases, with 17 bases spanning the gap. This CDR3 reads CASSLARGDSGYQETQYF. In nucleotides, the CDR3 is TGTGCCAGCAGCTTAGCTAGAGGGGATTCGGGCTACCAAGAGACCCAGTACTTC.